This T cell receptor (beta chain) was documented in a study of CD8 T cells in Susac syndrome. V was pared by 3 bases and J by 5 bases, with 28 bases of the junction left unmatched. The CDR3 runs 24 residues. Germline V CDR1 and CDR2: KGHSH, LQKENI. Remarks on this clonotype: Its cognate antigen is unknown.

Study outcomes and limitations: It was acknowledged in the study that the number of individuals who were included in its TCR sequencing and HLA analysis was relatively small.

Sequencing of TCR beta was performed on blood CD8+ and CD4+ T cells. Negative isolation was used for CD8+ and CD4+ T cells and FACS enrichment for TEMRA cells. Random hexamers were used to reverse transcribe about 0.45 to 1 ug of RNA. TCRdb fed the immunoSEQ multiplex PCR reads into MiXCR, producing one record per CDR3 protein. This sample has about 300,000 distinct CDR3 sequences; around 83% occur once, and the top ten carry 0.11%. Sequenced material: CD8+ T cells from PBMCs. J is TRBJ2-3 and V is TRBV18; 14 positions match TRBD2. The TCR was taken from a human donor with multiple sclerosis. In DNA form, the CDR3 reads TGTGCCAGCTCACCCGAGGCAGACGTGAACAAGGGGACTAGCGGGAGTAGCAGCGAAGATACGCAGTATTTT. The encoded protein is CASSPEADVNKGTSGSSSEDTQYF.